A single sample gave rise to the 30 T cell receptor beta chains below, sequenced in a study of shared clonotypes between healthy human individuals. Only in-frame clones appear in the TCRdb table, and some are missing; sequencing was by immunoSEQ multiplex PCR. The sample holds about 700,000 clones, around 67% seen once. The sequenced sample consisted of memory CD4+ T cells sorted from blood. Subset meaning: CD45RA-negative fraction. These receptors came from a woman aged 30 to 39 in good health.

This chain connects TRBV27 to TRBJ2-5; possible D gene TRBD1, 8 bases. CDR1 is MNHEY and CDR2 is SMNVEV in the germline V gene (reference sequence). CDR3 length: 14 amino acids. Trimming took 6 bases from V and 4 from J, leaving 15 bases between them. CDR3 residues: CASSRTGRGETQYF. CDR3 DNA sequence: TGTGCCAGCAGCCGGACAGGGAGGGGAGAGACCCAGTACTTC.

The rearrangement links TRBV28 to TRBJ1-1, with D maybe TRBD1 (6 bases). Trimming left V 5 bases short and J 3 bases short, with 13 bases between. This CDR3 is 14 amino acids long. Germline-derived CDR1 and CDR2 are MDHEN and SYDVKM. The CDR3 loop is CASSLPGAHTEAFF. The CDR3, as DNA: TGTGCCAGCAGTCTCCCGGGGGCACACACTGAAGCTTTCTTT.

The chain combines TRBV28 with TRBJ2-5, with TRBD1 matching 7 bases. V lost 6 bases to trimming and J lost 4 bases; unmatched junction nucleotides: 14. Germline V CDR1 and CDR2: MDHEN, SYDVKM. This CDR3 contains 16 residues. CDR3 in DNA: TGTGCCAGCAGCCCGACAGGGCCCGGGTTTGGAGAGACCCAGTACTTC. This gives the protein CASSPTGPGFGETQYF. Together with reference TRBV28 and TRBJ2-5, the CDR3 gives the full variable domain: DVKVTQSSRYLVKRTGEKVFLECVQDMDHENMFWYRQDPGLGLRLIYFSYDVKMKEKGDIPEGYSVSREKKERFSLILESASTNQTSMYLCASSPTGPGFGETQYFGPGTRLLVL.

This clone turned up a few times. The rearrangement links TRBV7-9 to TRBJ2-5, with 13 nucleotides matching TRBD2. CDR1 SEHNR and CDR2 FQNEAQ come from the germline V gene (reference sequence). The junction had 10 bases not matched to a gene; V was cut back by 7 bases and J by 5 bases. The CDR3 covers 16 residues. CDR3 loop: CASNPTSGRARETQYF. CDR3 nucleotide sequence: TGTGCCAGCAACCCTACTAGCGGGAGGGCCCGGGAGACCCAGTACTTC.

Comments on this clone: Other DNA variants within this sample encode the same CDR3. V is TRBV28 and J is TRBJ1-2; D not certain. The CDR3 spans 12 residues. V gave up 3 bases and J gave up 4 bases, with 6 bases separating them. Germline-derived CDR1 and CDR2 are MDHEN and SYDVKM. In DNA, the CDR3 is TGTGCCAGCAGTTTTGGCAGCTATGGCTACACCTTC. This gives the protein CASSFGSYGYTF.

The V and J genes are TRBV29-1 and TRBJ1-5; the D is unclear. Trimming took off 4 bases at V and 7 bases at J, with 11 bases between the two ends. There are 12 residues in the CDR3. Germline CDR1 reads SQVTM; CDR2 reads ANQGSEA. The CDR3 loop is CSVVGNDQPQHF. The CDR3 DNA reads as TGCAGCGTTGTCGGTAATGACCAGCCCCAGCATTTT. The full variable domain, rest sourced from reference TRBV29-1 and TRBJ1-5, is SAVISQKPSRDICQRGTSLTIQCQVDSQVTMMFWYRQQPGQSLTLIATANQGSEATYESGFVIDKFPISRPNLTFSTLTVSNMSPEDSSIYLCSVVGNDQPQHFGDGTRLSIL.

The chain links TRBV13 to TRBJ2-5; a weak D match, TRBD2 (5 bases). This CDR3 is built from 15 residues. Germline V gene lookup returns CDR1 PRHDT and CDR2 FYEKMQ (reference sequence). V dropped 3 bases and J dropped 5 bases, with 16 bases sitting between them. This CDR3 reads CASSFADYPGETQYF. In DNA form, the CDR3 reads TGTGCCAGCAGCTTCGCAGACTACCCCGGGGAGACCCAGTACTTC.

The chain combines TRBV9 with TRBJ2-7; D remains ambiguous. V lost 0 bases and J 2 bases, leaving 6 bases between the germline ends. This CDR3 contains 13 residues. CDR1 and CDR2 (germline): SGDLS, YYNGEE. CDR3 DNA: TGTGCCAGCAGCGTAGGATCAACCTACGAGCAGTACTTC. Amino acids: CASSVGSTYEQYF.

There are many counts of this clone. The same CDR3 can be traced to other DNA sequences in this sample. The chain links TRBV2 to TRBJ1-1, with 8 bases that match TRBD1. With 6 bases clipped from V and 0 bases from J, the junction kept 3 bases outside the gene matches. Germline V gives CDR1 SNHLY, CDR2 FYNNEI. This CDR3 contains 14 residues. CDR3 loop: CASRDRVMNTEAFF. The CDR3 bases are TGTGCCAGCAGGGACAGGGTTATGAACACTGAAGCTTTCTTT.

A remark on this clone: Other DNA sequences within the sample encode an identical CDR3. The chain combines TRBV2 with TRBJ2-5, with 9 bases fitting TRBD1. CDR3 length: 13 amino acids. Per the germline V gene, CDR1 is SNHLY and CDR2 is FYNNEI. Trimming at V came to 6 bases and at J to 5 bases, leaving 4 bases not matched to a gene. CDR3 nucleotide sequence: TGTGCCAGCAGACAGGGGGCGGGGGAGACCCAGTACTTC. It yields the protein CASRQGAGETQYF.

This sequence joins TRBV28 and TRBJ2-7; TRBD2 agrees at 11 bases. The V gene's germline CDR1 is MDHEN and CDR2 SYDVKM. The J segment lost 3 bases and the V segment lost 6 bases, leaving 10 bases of the junction unmatched. The CDR3 loop spans 16 amino acids. CDR3 nucleotides: TGTGCCAGCAGAGTTATTGGGACTAGCGGAGACTACGAGCAGTACTTC. Translating gives CASRVIGTSGDYEQYF.

This clone has a handful of counts. V usage is TRBV5-1 and J usage is TRBJ2-7, with 10 bases aligning to TRBD2. Germline loops: CDR1 SGHRS, CDR2 YFSETQ. Germline trimming cut 7 bases from V and 7 bases from J; bases unmatched to any gene: 11. CDR3 size: 14 residues. CDR3: CASHAGTSVGEQYF. CDR3 DNA sequence: TGCGCCAGCCACGCCGGGACTAGCGTCGGGGAGCAGTACTTC. Full variable domain (outside the CDR3, taken from reference TRBV5-1 and TRBJ2-7): KAGVTQTPRYLIKTRGQQVTLSCSPISGHRSVSWYQQTPGQGLQFLFEYFSETQRNKGNFPGRFSGRQFSNSRSEMNVSTLELGDSALYLCASHAGTSVGEQYFGPGTRLTVT.

The J gene is TRBJ1-1, the V gene TRBV10-3, with TRBD1 matching over 8 bases. This CDR3 is built from 15 residues. Germline CDR1 reads ENHRY; CDR2 reads SYGVKD. Trimming cost V 8 bases and J 2 bases; bases outside gene matches: 10. CDR3 coding DNA: TGTGCCATCGGACAGGGCAGAAGGGCTAACACTGAAGCTTTCTTT. Translated, it gives CAIGQGRRANTEAFF.

The gene calls are TRBV30 and TRBJ1-4; tentatively, D is TRBD1 (5 bases). Germline V CDR1 and CDR2: GTSNPN, SVGIG (reference sequence). V lost 2 bases and J lost 0, with 13 bases in between. This CDR3 contains 16 residues. CDR3 DNA sequence: TGTGCCTGGAGTCCCGACCGGGGGGCAACTAATGAAAAACTGTTTTTT. The encoded protein is CAWSPDRGATNEKLFF.

This clone was counted at least ten times. Other DNA sequences in this specimen translate into the identical CDR3. The gene calls are TRBV25-1 and TRBJ2-2, with 7 bases matching TRBD2. J was trimmed by 0 bases and V by 3 bases; bases with no gene match: 1. Germline CDR1 and CDR2: MGHDK and SYGVNS. This CDR3 region has 15 residues. CDR3 DNA: TGTGCCAGCAGTGATGGGAGGGCGAACACCGGGGAGCTGTTTTTT. This translates into CASSDGRANTGELFF.

The gene calls are TRBV11-2 and TRBJ2-2; 11 nucleotides match TRBD2. The germline V gene has CDR1 SGHAT and CDR2 FQNNGV. The CDR3 sequence is 18 residues long. V dropped 1 base and J dropped 2; count of bases not matched to a gene: 6. This chain's CDR3 is CASSLVRGTSGNTGELFF. The DNA of the CDR3 is TGTGCCAGCAGCTTAGTTCGGGGGACTAGCGGTAACACCGGGGAGCTGTTTTTT.

The chain recombines TRBV30 with TRBJ1-2, with unresolved D. Germline CDR1 and CDR2: GTSNPN and SVGIG (reference sequence). The CDR3 has 15 residues. V gave up 0 bases and J gave up 0 bases, with 11 bases separating them. The CDR3 protein is CAWSVRFRPNYGYTF. For the CDR3, the DNA is TGTGCCTGGAGTGTACGGTTTCGGCCTAACTATGGCTACACCTTC.

The rearrangement links TRBV7-7 to TRBJ2-1, with D hard to call. Germline CDR1 and CDR2: SSHAT and FNYEAQ (reference sequence). CDR3 size: 13 residues. V lost 5 bases and J 8 bases, leaving 13 bases between the germline ends. The CDR3 nucleotides are TGTGCCAGCAGCGCTAGGTATTCCGATGAGCAGTTCTTC. This sequence encodes CASSARYSDEQFF.

The chain carries TRBV2 and TRBJ2-1; 7 nucleotides match TRBD2. The CDR3 covers 14 residues. With 6 bases clipped from V and 10 bases from J, the junction kept 12 bases outside the gene matches. The germline V gene encodes CDR1 SNHLY and CDR2 FYNNEI. DNA of the CDR3: TGTGCCAGCAGGAGACTAGCAAGTGGCGGCGAGCAGTTCTTC. Its protein is CASRRLASGGEQFF.

This clone was recorded a few times. CDR3 bases: TGTGCCAGCAGCGTAGCTGTGACAGATACGCAGTATTTT. Its protein is CASSVAVTDTQYF. The chain links TRBV9 to TRBJ2-3; D ambiguous. The CDR3 consists of 13 residues. The germline V gene has CDR1 SGDLS and CDR2 YYNGEE. Trimming shortened V by 0 bases and J by 3 bases, and 5 bases separated the two germline ends. The whole variable domain, filled in from reference TRBV9 and TRBJ2-3, reads DSGVTQTPKHLITATGQRVTLRCSPRSGDLSVYWYQQSLDQGLQFLIQYYNGEERAKGNILERFSAQQFPDLHSELNLSSLELGDSALYFCASSVAVTDTQYFGPGTRLTVL.

The chain has TRBV29-1 and TRBJ2-1; tentative D call: TRBD2 (6 bases). The CDR3 loop spans 14 amino acids. CDR1 is SQVTM and CDR2 is ANQGSEA in the germline V gene. V was trimmed by 3 bases and J by 0 bases, leaving 9 bases between them. The CDR3 sequence: CSVDLDYSYNEQFF. The CDR3 DNA follows: TGCAGCGTTGATCTGGACTACTCCTACAATGAGCAGTTCTTC.

CDR3 coding DNA: TGTGCCACTCAGACAGGGCACTCCTACGAGCAGTACTTC. Translating it yields CATQTGHSYEQYF. The chain is built from TRBV28 and TRBJ2-7; 7 nucleotides align to TRBD1. The CDR3 contains 13 residues. Germline CDR1 is MDHEN and CDR2 is SYDVKM. Trimming cost V 10 bases and J 0 bases; bases outside gene matches: 6. The complete variable domain, with remaining parts taken from reference TRBV28 and TRBJ2-7, reads DVKVTQSSRYLVKRTGEKVFLECVQDMDHENMFWYRQDPGLGLRLIYFSYDVKMKEKGDIPEGYSVSREKKERFSLILESASTNQTSMYLCATQTGHSYEQYFGPGTRLTVT.

This rearrangement joins TRBV21-1 to TRBJ2-7. TRBV21-1 is flagged as a pseudogene. The CDR3 has 11 residues. CDR3 bases: TGTGCCAGCAGCAAACTGGGCGAGCAGTACTTC. This sequence encodes CASSKLGEQYF.

This clone was counted only a few times. The rearrangement links TRBV6-1 to TRBJ2-1; either TRBD1 or TRBD2 may fit D (6 bases each). Germline V gene data show CDR1 as MNHNS and CDR2 as SASEGT. Deletions cut 4 bases from V and 3 bases from J, with 16 bases between. This CDR3 region has 16 residues. In DNA, the CDR3 is TGTGCCAGCAGTGCGGGGGCGACAGTCATCTACAATGAGCAGTTCTTC. Amino acid sequence: CASSAGATVIYNEQFF.

This clone was found a few times. This chain uses TRBV6-5 with TRBJ2-7; a weak D match, TRBD2 (6 bases). The ends were cut back, 4 bases at V and 4 bases at J, with 11 bases in the middle. Germline assignment: CDR1 MNHEY and CDR2 SVGAGI. The CDR3 runs to 13 residues. CDR3 residues: CASSSGTGYEQYF. CDR3 DNA sequence: TGTGCCAGCAGTTCAGGGACTGGGTACGAGCAGTACTTC.

This clone was observed a few times. The rearrangement joins TRBV19 to TRBJ2-7; TRBD1 aligns across 9 bases. V was clipped by 5 bases and J by 4 bases; unmatched bases: 6. This CDR3 contains 14 residues. The germline CDR1 and CDR2 sequences are LNHDA and SQIVND (reference sequence). CDR3 in amino acids: CASSGAGTGYEQYF. The CDR3 DNA follows: TGTGCCAGTAGTGGTGCCGGGACAGGGTACGAGCAGTACTTC.

The J gene is TRBJ2-1, the V gene TRBV6-4; 7 bases map to TRBD2. The CDR3 contains 18 residues. Germline V CDR1 and CDR2: MRHNA, SNTAGT. J gave up 0 bases and V 2 bases, and 10 bases lay outside the gene matches. This chain's CDR3 is CASSDQLPKRGSYNEQFF. The CDR3 DNA sequence: TGTGCCAGCAGTGACCAGCTACCTAAGCGGGGCTCCTACAATGAGCAGTTCTTC.

A few counts support this clone. The chain recombines TRBV5-1 with TRBJ1-2; the D gene is possibly TRBD1 (5 bases). Trimming removed 0 bases at V and 3 bases at J, with 9 bases between. The CDR3 length is 14 residues. Germline lookup yields CDR1 SGHRS and CDR2 YFSETQ. CDR3: CASSLGGRYYGYTF. The CDR3 DNA reads as TGCGCCAGCAGCTTGGGGGGACGGTACTATGGCTACACCTTC.

J is TRBJ2-3 and V is TRBV28; D is uncertain. V gave up 6 bases and J gave up 0 bases, with 10 bases separating them. Germline V gene data show CDR1 as MDHEN and CDR2 as SYDVKM. The CDR3 has 14 amino acids. In DNA, the CDR3 is TGTGCCAGCAGCGAGAAGGAGAGCACAGATACGCAGTATTTT. This encodes CASSEKESTDTQYF.

The chain uses TRBV7-9 and TRBJ2-5; TRBD2 is a possible D gene (5 bases). Germline assignment: CDR1 SEHNR and CDR2 FQNEAQ (reference sequence). V was pared by 5 bases and J by 5 bases, with 18 bases between. CDR3 length: 15 amino acids. The CDR3 DNA reads TGTGCCAGCAGCCTGACGGACTCCTCCAGGGAGACCCAGTACTTC. Amino acids: CASSLTDSSRETQYF.